The following is a T cell receptor beta chain sequence with its context. Its antigen is not known. Germline V CDR1 and CDR2: SGHDN, FVKESK. V was clipped by 4 bases and J by 1 base, with 7 bases between them. This CDR3 has 13 amino acids. Incorporated into the TCR beta cDNA libraries were unique molecular identifiers, which served to reduce PCR and sequencing biases. When about 0.95 to 10 million T cells were used, they gave about 490,000 cDNA molecules. TCRdb re-called the PCR reads with MiXCR, one entry per CDR3 protein. The data contain around 400,000 distinct CDR3 sequences, around 37% of them singletons. The data belong to a study of post-analysis software for immune sequencing data. General study results and limits: Pronounced co-clustering by F measure was evident among identically batched samples. When compared against controls, multiple sclerosis patients showed significantly lower normalized Chao1 diversity. In patients, four to six TRBV segments were more frequent than in controls, with TRBV5-6, TRBV5-1 and TRBV20-1 among them.

The origin of this receptor is a girl aged 5-17 years with multiple sclerosis. The sequenced sample consisted of blood. The chain links TRBV14 to TRBJ1-1; no reliable D call. CDR3: CASSRLANTEAFF. CDR3 in DNA: TGTGCCAGCAGCCGCTTAGCGAACACTGAAGCTTTCTTT.